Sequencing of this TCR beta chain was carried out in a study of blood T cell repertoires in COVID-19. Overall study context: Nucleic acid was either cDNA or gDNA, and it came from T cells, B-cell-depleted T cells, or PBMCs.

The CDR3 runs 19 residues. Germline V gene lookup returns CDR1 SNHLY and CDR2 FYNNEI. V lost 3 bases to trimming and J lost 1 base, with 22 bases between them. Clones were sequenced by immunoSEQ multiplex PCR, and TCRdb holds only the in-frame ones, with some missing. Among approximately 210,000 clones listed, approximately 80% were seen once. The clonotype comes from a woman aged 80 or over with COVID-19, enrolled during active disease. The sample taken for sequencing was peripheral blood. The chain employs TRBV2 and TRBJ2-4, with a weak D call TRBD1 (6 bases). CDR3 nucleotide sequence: TGTGCCAGCAGTGATTCACCCTTCGGCTTCGGACAGGCCAAAAACATTCAGTACTTC. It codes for CASSDSPFGFGQAKNIQYF.